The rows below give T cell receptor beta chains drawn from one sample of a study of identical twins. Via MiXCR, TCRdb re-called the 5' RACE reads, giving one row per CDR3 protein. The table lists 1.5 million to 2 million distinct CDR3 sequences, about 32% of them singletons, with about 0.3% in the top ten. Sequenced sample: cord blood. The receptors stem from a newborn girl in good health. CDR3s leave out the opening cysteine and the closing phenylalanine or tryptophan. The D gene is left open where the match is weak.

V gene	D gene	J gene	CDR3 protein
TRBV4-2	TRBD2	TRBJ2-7	ASSQEGTRSYEQY
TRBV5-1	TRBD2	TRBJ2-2	ASRPPGLAVGELF
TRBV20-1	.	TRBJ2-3	SARFRDNTDTQY
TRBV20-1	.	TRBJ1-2	SARETAPNYGYT
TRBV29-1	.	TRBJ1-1	SVPAFPNTEAF
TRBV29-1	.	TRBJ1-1	SVSLLHGGTEAF
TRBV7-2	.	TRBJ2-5	ASMAYNEQY
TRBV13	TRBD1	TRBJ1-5	ATSRGRGQPQH
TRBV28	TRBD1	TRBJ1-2	ASSPYRGYGYT
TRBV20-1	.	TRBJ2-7	SARDLFGMTYEQY
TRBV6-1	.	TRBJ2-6	ASSEAPGANVLT
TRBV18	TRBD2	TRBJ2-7	ASSPHSGTSAVYEQY
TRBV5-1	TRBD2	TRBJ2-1	ATGAWTSGSQDEQF
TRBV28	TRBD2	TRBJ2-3	ASSFASGRADTQY
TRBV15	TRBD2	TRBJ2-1	ATSNWLAGHNEQF
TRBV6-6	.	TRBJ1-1	ASSYGFEEAF
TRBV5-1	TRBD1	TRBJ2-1	ASSRSGQGYNEQF
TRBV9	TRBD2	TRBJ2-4	TSSVASGGAKNIQY